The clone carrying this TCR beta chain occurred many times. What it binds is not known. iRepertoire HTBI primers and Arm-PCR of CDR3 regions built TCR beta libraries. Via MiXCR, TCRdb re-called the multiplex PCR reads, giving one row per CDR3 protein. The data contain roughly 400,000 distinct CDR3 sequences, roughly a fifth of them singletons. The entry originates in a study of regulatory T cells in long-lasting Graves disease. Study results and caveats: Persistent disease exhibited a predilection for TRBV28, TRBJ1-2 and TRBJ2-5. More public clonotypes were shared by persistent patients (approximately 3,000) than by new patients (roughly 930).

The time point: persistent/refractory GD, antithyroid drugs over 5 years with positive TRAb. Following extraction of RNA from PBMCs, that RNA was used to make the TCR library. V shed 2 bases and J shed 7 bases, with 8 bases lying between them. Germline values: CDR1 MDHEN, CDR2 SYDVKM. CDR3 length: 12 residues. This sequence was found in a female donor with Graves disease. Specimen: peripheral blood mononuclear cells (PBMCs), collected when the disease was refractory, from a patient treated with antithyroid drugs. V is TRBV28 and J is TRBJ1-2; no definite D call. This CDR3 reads CASSLRAGGYTF. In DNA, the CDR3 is TGTGCCAGCAGTTTAAGGGCCGGTGGCTACACCTTC.